Listed below are T cell receptor beta chains from one sample, sequenced in a study of response to subunit inactivated influenza vaccine. TCRdb fed the RT-PCR reads into MiXCR, producing one record per CDR3 protein. Of 490,000 or so distinct CDR3 sequences detected, around 8% appear once; the ten largest clones hold 10% to 15%. This specimen was PBMCs from blood, taken around 25 months after vaccination. The receptors were gathered from a man between 50 and 69 years old who received an inactivated influenza vaccine. Both conserved end residues are part of each CDR3. A D gene is named only where the DNA matches it firmly. Size is omitted from some rows. Given values are once, few, many or a class for expanded clones.

>-|TRBV4-2|-|TRBJ2-7|14
CASSQVDTTYEQYF
TGTGCCAGCAGCCAAGTTGACACTACCTACGAGCAGTACTTC
>TRBD2|TRBV19|few|TRBJ2-2|15
CASSTSGLNTGELFF
TGTGCCAGTAGTACTAGCGGACTGAACACCGGGGAGCTGTTTTTT
>-|TRBV4-3|-|TRBJ1-4|18
CASSQVVIRGPKSEKLFF
TGCGCCAGCAGCCAAGTCGTCATTCGGGGACCGAAGAGTGAAAAACTGTTTTTT
>-|TRBV25-1|-|TRBJ2-2|16
CASSESGLSNTGELFF
TGTGCCAGCAGTGAATCGGGACTTTCGAACACCGGGGAGCTGTTTTTT
>TRBD2|TRBV7-2|many|TRBJ2-1|15
CASSSGLAAYNEQFF
TGTGCCAGCAGCTCGGGACTAGCGGCCTACAATGAGCAGTTCTTC
>-|TRBV20-1|many|TRBJ2-7|13
CSATGLGPYEQYF
TGCAGTGCTACCGGGTTGGGACCCTACGAGCAGTACTTC
>-|TRBV15|few|TRBJ2-3|16
CATSRGPGHVTDTQYF
TGTGCCACCAGCAGAGGGCCGGGACACGTCACAGATACGCAGTATTTT
>-|TRBV7-2|many|TRBJ2-7|15
CASSLDSASGREQYF
TGTGCCAGCAGCCTGGATTCTGCCTCGGGGAGGGAGCAGTACTTC
>-|TRBV10-3|many|TRBJ1-4|14
CAISETGNNEKLFF
TGTGCCATCAGTGAAACCGGGAACAATGAAAAACTGTTTTTT
>-|TRBV5-1|many|TRBJ2-1|15
CASSPRVSSYNEQFF
TGCGCCAGCAGCCCACGGGTGAGCTCCTACAATGAGCAGTTCTTC
>TRBD2|TRBV2|few|TRBJ2-3|14
CASRFRTSRDTQYF
TGTGCCAGCAGATTTCGGACTAGCAGAGATACGCAGTATTTT
>-|TRBV5-1|few|TRBJ1-5|14
CASSLDSPNQPQHF
TGCGCCAGCAGCTTGGACAGCCCTAATCAGCCCCAGCATTTT
>-|TRBV7-2|many|TRBJ2-2|14
CASRLAGNTGELFF
TGTGCCAGCAGGCTCGCGGGGAACACCGGGGAGCTGTTTTTT
>-|TRBV14|many|TRBJ2-7|13
CASSINGPYEQYF
TGTGCCAGCAGCATAAATGGCCCCTACGAGCAGTACTTC
>-|TRBV7-3|few|TRBJ1-6|13
CASRLTRNSPLHF
TGTGCCAGCAGACTAACACGGAATTCACCCCTCCACTTT
>TRBD1|TRBV5-1|-|TRBJ2-6|16
CASSWDSRSGANVLTF
TGCGCCAGCAGCTGGGACAGCCGCTCTGGGGCCAACGTCCTGACTTTC
>-|TRBV5-6|many|TRBJ2-5|16
CASSFRSWRGQETQYF
TGTGCCAGCAGCTTTCGGTCTTGGCGGGGACAAGAGACCCAGTACTTC
>-|TRBV18|few|TRBJ1-3|16
CASSPQGSNAGNTIYF
TGTGCCAGCTCACCGCAGGGTTCCAACGCTGGAAACACCATATATTTT
>-|TRBV10-3|few|TRBJ1-2|11
CAISTREDYTF
TGTGCCATCAGTACCAGAGAAGACTACACCTTC
>TRBD2|TRBV12-3/TRBV12-4|few|TRBJ2-7|15
CASSLASGGAGEQYF
TGTGCCAGCAGTTTAGCGTCCGGGGGGGCAGGCGAGCAGTACTTC
>-|TRBV6-5|-|TRBJ1-2|13
CASSYSGSNGYTF
TGTGCCAGCAGTTACTCAGGTTCGAATGGCTACACCTTC
>TRBD2|TRBV6-5|few|TRBJ2-7|12
CASSSGGGQQYF
TGTGCCAGCAGTTCGGGGGGTGGGCAGCAGTACTTC
>TRBD2|TRBV27|few|TRBJ2-3|16
CASSLSTGGETDTQYF
TGTGCCAGCAGTTTATCGACGGGAGGTGAGACAGATACGCAGTATTTT
>-|TRBV7-2|few|TRBJ2-5|16
CASSLGLGQRKETQYF
TGTGCCAGCAGCTTAGGGCTCGGACAGAGGAAAGAGACCCAGTACTTC
>-|TRBV7-9|few|TRBJ2-5|17
CASSLKSRRDSQETQYF
TGTGCCAGCAGCTTAAAGTCTCGGCGGGACTCACAAGAGACCCAGTACTTC
>-|TRBV12-3/TRBV12-4|-|TRBJ1-6|13
CASSPSRISPLHF
TGTGCCAGCAGCCCCTCGAGGATCTCACCCCTCCACTTT
>-|TRBV11-2|-|TRBJ1-2|13
CASSLSETYGYTF
TGTGCCAGCAGCTTATCAGAAACCTATGGCTACACCTTC
>TRBD1|TRBV28|few|TRBJ1-2|14
CASRTGFGSYGYTF
TGTGCCAGCAGGACAGGGTTCGGGTCCTATGGCTACACCTTC
>-|TRBV24-1|few|TRBJ1-6|13
CATKGRLNSPLHF
TGTGCCACCAAAGGTAGACTGAATTCACCCCTCCACTTT
>-|TRBV4-1|many|TRBJ2-1|12
CASSQLLNEQFF
TGCGCCAGCAGCCAACTCCTTAATGAGCAGTTCTTC
>-|TRBV28|few|TRBJ2-5|15
CASSFAITVQETQYF
TGTGCCAGCAGTTTTGCAATAACAGTCCAAGAGACCCAGTACTTC
>-|TRBV6-1|-|TRBJ1-1|15
CASSPGGGWRTEAFF
TGTGCCAGCAGTCCTGGCGGGGGGTGGCGAACTGAAGCTTTCTTT
>-|TRBV9|few|TRBJ2-2|16
CASSFPTGRTAGELFF
TGTGCCAGCAGCTTTCCGACAGGGAGGACGGCCGGGGAGCTGTTTTTT
>-|TRBV18|few|TRBJ2-7|14
CASSPPAVTYEQYF
TGTGCCAGCTCACCACCGGCAGTTACCTACGAGCAGTACTTC
>-|TRBV27|-|TRBJ1-1|13
CASSFRPNTEAFF
TGTGCCAGCAGTTTCAGACCGAACACTGAAGCTTTCTTT
>-|TRBV6-2/TRBV6-3|-|TRBJ1-6|18
CASRKSLAAGWTNSPLHF
TGTGCCAGCCGAAAGTCACTGGCCGCAGGGTGGACAAATTCACCCCTCCACTTT
>-|TRBV3-1|few|TRBJ1-2|13
CASSQGDTYGYTF
TGTGCCAGCAGCCAAGGGGACACCTATGGCTACACCTTC
>-|TRBV7-8|once|TRBJ2-7|16
CASSSAVTDSSYERYF
TGTGCCAGCAGCTCCGCGGTAACCGATAGCTCCTACGAGCGGTACTTC
>-|TRBV2|-|TRBJ2-5|18
CASSELGFTGREEETQYF
TGTGCCAGCAGTGAATTGGGGTTTACAGGGAGAGAAGAAGAGACCCAGTACTTC
>-|TRBV5-6|few|TRBJ2-5|12
CASMQGQETQYF
TGTGCCAGCATGCAGGGGCAAGAGACCCAGTACTTC
>-|TRBV5-1|-|TRBJ2-7|14
CASSPNVEAYEQYF
TGCGCCAGCAGCCCAAACGTAGAGGCCTACGAGCAGTACTTC
>-|TRBV12-3/TRBV12-4|many|TRBJ2-5|14
CASSHRDLPETQYF
TGTGCCAGCAGTCATCGGGATTTACCAGAGACCCAGTACTTC
>-|TRBV30|few|TRBJ2-6|19
CAWSVLVAGAYSGANVLTF
TGTGCCTGGAGTGTACTAGTGGCAGGGGCTTACTCTGGGGCCAACGTCCTGACTTTC
>TRBD1|TRBV29-1|few|TRBJ2-5|17
CSVNPYRDREGAETQYF
TGCAGCGTGAACCCCTACCGGGACAGGGAAGGTGCGGAGACCCAGTACTTC
>TRBD1|TRBV27|many|TRBJ1-1|19
CASSLSERLRGRPGTEAFF
TGTGCCAGCAGTTTATCCGAGCGCCTCAGGGGGCGTCCTGGCACTGAAGCTTTCTTT
>TRBD1|TRBV5-1|few|TRBJ1-4|19
CASSGTGGAYPATNEKLFF
TGCGCCAGCAGCGGGACAGGGGGCGCTTACCCTGCAACTAATGAAAAACTGTTTTTT
>-|TRBV7-9|-|TRBJ2-5|15
CASSHMREDGETQYF
TGTGCCAGCAGCCACATGAGGGAGGATGGGGAGACCCAGTACTTC
>TRBD1|TRBV5-1|few|TRBJ2-7|15
CASSPGQGRGYEQYF
TGCGCCAGCAGCCCCGGACAGGGGAGGGGATACGAGCAGTACTTC
>TRBD2|TRBV12-3/TRBV12-4|few|TRBJ2-1|17
CASSSRIQRGGRYEQFF
TGTGCCAGCAGTTCCCGTATCCAGCGGGGGGGGAGGTATGAGCAGTTCTTC
>TRBD1|TRBV20-1|many|TRBJ1-5|12
CSGGQGSQPQHF
TGCAGTGGCGGACAGGGCAGTCAGCCCCAGCATTTT
>TRBD2|TRBV20-1|-|TRBJ2-7|14
CSAIAPSGGYEQYF
TGCAGTGCTATCGCTCCTAGCGGGGGCTACGAGCAGTACTTC
>TRBD2|TRBV12-3/TRBV12-4|few|TRBJ2-3|15
CASSPGLAITDTQYF
TGTGCCAGCAGTCCGGGACTAGCGATCACAGATACGCAGTATTTT